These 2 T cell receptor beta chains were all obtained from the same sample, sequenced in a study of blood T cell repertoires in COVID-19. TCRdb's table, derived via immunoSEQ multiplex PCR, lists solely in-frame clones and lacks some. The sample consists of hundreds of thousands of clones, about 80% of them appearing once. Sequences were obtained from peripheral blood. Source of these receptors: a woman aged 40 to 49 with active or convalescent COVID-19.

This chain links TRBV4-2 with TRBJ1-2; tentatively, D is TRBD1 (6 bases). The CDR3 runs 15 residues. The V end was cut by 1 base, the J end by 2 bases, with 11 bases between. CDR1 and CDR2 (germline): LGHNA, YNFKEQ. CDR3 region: CASSQASGQNYGYTF. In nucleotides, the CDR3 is TGTGCCAGCAGCCAAGCGTCGGGACAAAACTATGGCTACACCTTC.

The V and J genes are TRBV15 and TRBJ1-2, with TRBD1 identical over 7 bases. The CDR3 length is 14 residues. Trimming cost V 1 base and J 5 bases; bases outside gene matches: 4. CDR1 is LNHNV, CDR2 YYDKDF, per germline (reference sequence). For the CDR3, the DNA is TGTGCCACCAGCAGAGGGGGACAGATGTATGGCTACACCTTC. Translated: CATSRGGQMYGYTF.